This T cell receptor beta chain comes out of a study of T cell responses to AZD1222 COVID-19 vaccine. Background on the study: Second doses were pooled across both intervals (about 4 or about 12 weeks).

In germline, CDR1 is SGHNT, CDR2 YYREEE (reference sequence). The CDR3 runs 15 residues. Trimming pared 0 bases from V and 7 bases from J, leaving 17 bases between. General study findings and limits: Spike-specific TCRs gained breadth and depth after people received two AZD1222 doses.

Sequencing used immunoSEQ multiplex PCR; TCRdb keeps in-frame clones, though not all of them. The sample includes 100,000 to 150,000 clones, about 88% of them seen just once. Remarks on this clone: Its antigen is not identified.

The receptor was isolated from an adult in good health. The sample consisted of peripheral blood, taken on day 0 of AZD1222 vaccination. The chain recombines TRBV5-4 with TRBJ2-7; TRBD2 might be the D (6 bases). DNA of the CDR3: TGTGCCAGCAGCTTGGTCCCTCGGGAGACCCAAGAGCAGTACTTC. Its protein is CASSLVPRETQEQYF.